This T cell receptor beta chain derives from a study of shared clonotypes between healthy human individuals. The study's findings and limits: Blood was the only sampled material, and tissue repertoires likely differ.

The V gene's germline CDR1 is SGHDT and CDR2 YYEEEE. Trimming removed 2 bases from V and 4 bases from J, with 13 bases in between. CDR3 length equals 15 residues. Points on this clone: As yet, its antigen is unknown.

Each subset's genomic DNA was split evenly across several immunoSEQ plates. The data were produced by immunoSEQ multiplex PCR, yet TCRdb's version contains in-frame clones alone and is incomplete. The profile covers more than 200,000 clones, with 65% appearing a single time and roughly 11% taken by the ten largest. What was sequenced was memory CD4+ T cells sorted from blood. Specified subset: CD45RA-negative fraction. The receptor was isolated from a man aged 25-45 years in good health. The chain recombines TRBV5-6 with TRBJ2-1; D may be TRBD2 (6 bases). CDR3 DNA: TGTGCCAGCAGCTTCACAGCGGGTATTTACAATGAGCAGTTCTTC. It specifies CASSFTAGIYNEQFF.